Below, one T cell receptor beta chain is given with its context. Original processing methods: By means of reference gene primer amplification, nucleated cell counts were estimated. Generated by immunoSEQ multiplex PCR, the TCRdb table keeps only in-frame clones and is missing some. Clone size and V and J calls were adopted from that table, with D and trimming inferred from the DNA. The sample yields around 88,000 clones, 80% seen once. The germline CDR1 and CDR2 sequences are SGDLS and YYNGEE. The CDR3 runs to 14 residues. V lost 0 bases, J lost 5 bases, and 8 bases lay in between. This record belongs to a study of blood T cell repertoires in COVID-19. Across the study: COVID-19 samples, acute and convalescent, were from the United States, Italy and Spain. Sample material is recorded as cDNA or gDNA derived from T cells, B-cell-depleted T cells, or PBMCs.

This chain uses TRBV9 with TRBJ2-2, with D tentatively TRBD1 (6 bases). The sequence was collected from a man aged 50 to 60 who had recovered from COVID-19. Sequenced material: peripheral blood. The CDR3 loop is CASSVEGVTGELFF. For the CDR3, the DNA is TGTGCCAGCAGCGTAGAGGGGGTTACCGGGGAGCTGTTTTTT.